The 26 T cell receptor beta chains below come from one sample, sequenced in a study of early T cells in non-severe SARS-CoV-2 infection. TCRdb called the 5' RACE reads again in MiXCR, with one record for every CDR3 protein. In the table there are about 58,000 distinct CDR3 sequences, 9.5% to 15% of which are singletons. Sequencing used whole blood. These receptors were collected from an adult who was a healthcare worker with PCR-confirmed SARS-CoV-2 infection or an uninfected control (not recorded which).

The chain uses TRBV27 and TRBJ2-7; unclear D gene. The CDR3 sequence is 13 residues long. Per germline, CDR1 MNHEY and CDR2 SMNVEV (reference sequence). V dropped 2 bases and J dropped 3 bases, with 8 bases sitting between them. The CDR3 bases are TGTGCCAGCAGTTTAGGGCCATACTACGAGCAGTACTTC. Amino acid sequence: CASSLGPYYEQYF.

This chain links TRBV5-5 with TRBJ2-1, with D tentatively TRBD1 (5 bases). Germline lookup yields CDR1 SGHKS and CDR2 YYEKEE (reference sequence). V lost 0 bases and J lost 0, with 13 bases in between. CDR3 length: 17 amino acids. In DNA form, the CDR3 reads TGTGCCAGCAGCTTGGCTTGGGGCGTGAGCTCCTACAATGAGCAGTTCTTC. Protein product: CASSLAWGVSSYNEQFF.

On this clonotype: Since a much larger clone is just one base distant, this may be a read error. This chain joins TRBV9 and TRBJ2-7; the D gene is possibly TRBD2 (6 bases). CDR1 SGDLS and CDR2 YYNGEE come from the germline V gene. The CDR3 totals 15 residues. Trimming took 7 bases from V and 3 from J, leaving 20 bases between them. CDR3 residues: CASGPSGRVDYEQYF. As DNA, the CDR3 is TGTGCCAGCGGCCCCAGCGGGCGGGTCGACTACGAGCAGTACTTC.

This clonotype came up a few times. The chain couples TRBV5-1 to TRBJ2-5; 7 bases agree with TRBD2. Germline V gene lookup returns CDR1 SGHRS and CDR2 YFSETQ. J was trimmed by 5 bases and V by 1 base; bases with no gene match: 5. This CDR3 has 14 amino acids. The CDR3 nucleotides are TGCGCCAGCAGCTTGACGACTAGCCTGGAGACCCAGTACTTC. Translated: CASSLTTSLETQYF. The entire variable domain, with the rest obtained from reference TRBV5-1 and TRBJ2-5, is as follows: KAGVTQTPRYLIKTRGQQVTLSCSPISGHRSVSWYQQTPGQGLQFLFEYFSETQRNKGNFPGRFSGRQFSNSRSEMNVSTLELGDSALYLCASSLTTSLETQYFGPGTRLLVL.

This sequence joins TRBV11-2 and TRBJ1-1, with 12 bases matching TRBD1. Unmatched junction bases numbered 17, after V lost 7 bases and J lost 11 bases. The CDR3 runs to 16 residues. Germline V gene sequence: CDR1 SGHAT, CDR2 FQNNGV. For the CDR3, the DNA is TGTGCCAGCAACGGGCGGACCGGGACAGGGGGCAACGAGGCTTTCTTT. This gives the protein CASNGRTGTGGNEAFF.

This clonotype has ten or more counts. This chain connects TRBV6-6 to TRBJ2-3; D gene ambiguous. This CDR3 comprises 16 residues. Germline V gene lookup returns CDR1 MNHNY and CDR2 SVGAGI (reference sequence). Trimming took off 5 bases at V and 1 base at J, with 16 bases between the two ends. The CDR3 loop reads CASSPSQARGTDTQYF. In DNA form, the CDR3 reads TGTGCCAGCAGTCCCTCGCAAGCCCGGGGCACAGATACGCAGTATTTT.

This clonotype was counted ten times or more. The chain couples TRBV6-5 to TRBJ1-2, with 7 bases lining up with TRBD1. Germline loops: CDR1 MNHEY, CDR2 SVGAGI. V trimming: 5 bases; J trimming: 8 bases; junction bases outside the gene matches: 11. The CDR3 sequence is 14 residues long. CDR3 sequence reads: CASSGRTGSSGYTF. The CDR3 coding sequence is TGTGCCAGCAGTGGAAGGACAGGATCCTCCGGCTACACCTTC.

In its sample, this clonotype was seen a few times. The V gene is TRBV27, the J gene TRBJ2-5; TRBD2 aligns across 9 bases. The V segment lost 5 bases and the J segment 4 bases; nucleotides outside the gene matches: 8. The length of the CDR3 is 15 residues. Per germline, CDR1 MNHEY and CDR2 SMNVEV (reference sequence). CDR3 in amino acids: CASSARGGARETQYF. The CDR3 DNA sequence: TGTGCCAGCAGTGCCCGCGGGGGGGCACGAGAGACCCAGTACTTC.

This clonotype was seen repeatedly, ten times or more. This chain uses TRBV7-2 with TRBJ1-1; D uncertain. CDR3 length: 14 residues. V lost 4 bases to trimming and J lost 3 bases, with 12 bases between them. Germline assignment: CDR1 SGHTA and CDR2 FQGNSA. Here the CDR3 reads CASSYVGGDTEAFF. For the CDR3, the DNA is TGTGCCAGCAGCTACGTTGGCGGGGACACTGAAGCTTTCTTT. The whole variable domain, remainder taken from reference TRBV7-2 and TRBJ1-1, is GAGVSQSPSNKVTEKGKDVELRCDPISGHTALYWYRQSLGQGLEFLIYFQGNSAPDKSGLPSDRFSAERTGGSVSTLTIQRTQQEDSAVYLCASSYVGGDTEAFFGQGTRLTVV.

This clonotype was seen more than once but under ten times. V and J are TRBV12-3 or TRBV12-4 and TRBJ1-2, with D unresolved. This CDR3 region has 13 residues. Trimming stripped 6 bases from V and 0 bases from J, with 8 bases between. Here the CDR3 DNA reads TGTGCCAGCAGGCCCGGGACTAACTATGGCTACACCTTC. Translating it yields CASRPGTNYGYTF.

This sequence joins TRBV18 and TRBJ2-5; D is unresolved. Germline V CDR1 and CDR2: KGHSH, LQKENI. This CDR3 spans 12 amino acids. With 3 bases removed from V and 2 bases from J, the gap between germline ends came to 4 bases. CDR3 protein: CASSPRQETQYF. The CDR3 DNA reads TGTGCCAGCTCACCTAGGCAAGAGACCCAGTACTTC.

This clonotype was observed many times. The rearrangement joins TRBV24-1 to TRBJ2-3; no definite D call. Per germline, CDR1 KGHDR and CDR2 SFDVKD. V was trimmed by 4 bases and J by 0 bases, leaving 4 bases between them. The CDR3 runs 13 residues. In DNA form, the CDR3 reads TGTGCCACCAGTGAGGACAGCACAGATACGCAGTATTTT. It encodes CATSEDSTDTQYF.

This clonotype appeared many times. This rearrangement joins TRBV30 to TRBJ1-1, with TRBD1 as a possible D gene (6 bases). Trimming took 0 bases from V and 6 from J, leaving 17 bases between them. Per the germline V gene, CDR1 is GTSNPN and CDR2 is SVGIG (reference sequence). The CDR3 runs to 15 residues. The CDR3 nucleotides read TGTGCCTGGAGTGTAATAGTTTCAGGGGCGGCTGAAGCTTTCTTT. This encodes CAWSVIVSGAAEAFF.

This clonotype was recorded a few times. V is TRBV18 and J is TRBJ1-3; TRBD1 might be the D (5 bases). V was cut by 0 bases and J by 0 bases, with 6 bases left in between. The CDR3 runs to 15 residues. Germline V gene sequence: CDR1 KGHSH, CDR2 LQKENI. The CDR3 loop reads CASSPPTGSGNTIYF. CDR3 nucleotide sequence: TGTGCCAGCTCACCACCCACAGGCTCTGGAAACACCATATATTTT.

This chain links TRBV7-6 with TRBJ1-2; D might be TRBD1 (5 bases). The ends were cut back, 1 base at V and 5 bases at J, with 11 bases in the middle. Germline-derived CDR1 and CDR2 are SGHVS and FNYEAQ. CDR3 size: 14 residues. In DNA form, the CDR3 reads TGTGCCAGCAGCTTAGACCAGGGATTATATGGCTACACCTTC. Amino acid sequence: CASSLDQGLYGYTF.

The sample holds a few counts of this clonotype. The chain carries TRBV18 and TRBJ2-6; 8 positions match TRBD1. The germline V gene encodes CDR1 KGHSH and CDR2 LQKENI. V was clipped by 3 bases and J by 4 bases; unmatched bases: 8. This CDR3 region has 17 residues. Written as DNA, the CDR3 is TGTGCCAGCTCACCCCTCGGACAGGGCGGCGGGGCCAACGTCCTGACTTTC. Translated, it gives CASSPLGQGGGANVLTF.

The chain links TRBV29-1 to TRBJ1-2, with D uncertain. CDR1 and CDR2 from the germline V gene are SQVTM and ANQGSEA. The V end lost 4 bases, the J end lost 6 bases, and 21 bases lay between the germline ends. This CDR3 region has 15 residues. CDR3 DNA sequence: TGCAGCGTTGGGAAGATAACAGTCTCCCCCGATGGCTACACCTTC. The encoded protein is CSVGKITVSPDGYTF. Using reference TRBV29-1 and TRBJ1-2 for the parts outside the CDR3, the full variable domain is SAVISQKPSRDICQRGTSLTIQCQVDSQVTMMFWYRQQPGQSLTLIATANQGSEATYESGFVIDKFPISRPNLTFSTLTVSNMSPEDSSIYLCSVGKITVSPDGYTFGSGTRLTVV.

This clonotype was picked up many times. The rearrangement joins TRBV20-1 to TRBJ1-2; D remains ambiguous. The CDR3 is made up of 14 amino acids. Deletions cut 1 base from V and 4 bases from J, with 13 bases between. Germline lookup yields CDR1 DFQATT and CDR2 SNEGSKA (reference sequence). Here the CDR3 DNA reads TGCAGTGCTAGAGTTCTTTCCCCCTCCTATGGCTACACCTTC. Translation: CSARVLSPSYGYTF.

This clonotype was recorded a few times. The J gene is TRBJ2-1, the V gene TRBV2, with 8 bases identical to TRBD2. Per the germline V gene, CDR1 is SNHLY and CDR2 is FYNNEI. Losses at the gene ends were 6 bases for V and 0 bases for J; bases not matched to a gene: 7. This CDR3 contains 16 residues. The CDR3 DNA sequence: TGTGCCAGCAGGATACTAGCGGACATCTCCTACAATGAGCAGTTCTTC. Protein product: CASRILADISYNEQFF.

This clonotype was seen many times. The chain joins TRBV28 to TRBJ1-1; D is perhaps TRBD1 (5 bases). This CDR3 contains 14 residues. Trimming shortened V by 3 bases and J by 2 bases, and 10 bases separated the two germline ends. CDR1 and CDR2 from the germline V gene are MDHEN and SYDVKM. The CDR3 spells CASSFPGINTEAFF. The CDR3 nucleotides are TGTGCCAGCAGTTTCCCAGGGATAAACACTGAAGCTTTCTTT.

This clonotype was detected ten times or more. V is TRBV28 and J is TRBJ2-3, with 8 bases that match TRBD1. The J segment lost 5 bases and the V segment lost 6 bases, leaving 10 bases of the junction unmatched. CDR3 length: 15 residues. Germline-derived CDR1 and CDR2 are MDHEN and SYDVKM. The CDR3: CASSSTGGHIDTQYF. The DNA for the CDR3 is TGTGCCAGCAGCTCTACAGGGGGGCACATAGATACGCAGTATTTT.

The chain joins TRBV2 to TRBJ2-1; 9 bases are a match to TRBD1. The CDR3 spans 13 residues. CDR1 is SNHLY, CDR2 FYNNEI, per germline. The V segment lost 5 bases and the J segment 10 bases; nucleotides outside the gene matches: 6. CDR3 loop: CASSIQGAREQFF. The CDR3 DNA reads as TGTGCCAGCAGTATACAGGGGGCGCGGGAGCAGTTCTTC.

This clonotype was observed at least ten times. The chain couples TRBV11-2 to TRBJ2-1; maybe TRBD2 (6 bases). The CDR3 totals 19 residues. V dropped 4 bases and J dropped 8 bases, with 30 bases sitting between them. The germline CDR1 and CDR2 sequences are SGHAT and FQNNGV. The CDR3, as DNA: TGTGCCAGCAGCTCAATCCCCCCCGCTGGGCGGGGTTTTGCGGATGAGCAGTTCTTC. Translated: CASSSIPPAGRGFADEQFF.

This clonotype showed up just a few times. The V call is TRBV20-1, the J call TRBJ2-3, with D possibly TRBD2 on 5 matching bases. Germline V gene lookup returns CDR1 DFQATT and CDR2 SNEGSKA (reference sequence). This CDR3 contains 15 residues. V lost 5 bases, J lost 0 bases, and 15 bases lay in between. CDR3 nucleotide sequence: TGCAGTGCTCCGGACTTGTCAATTAGCACAGATACGCAGTATTTT. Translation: CSAPDLSISTDTQYF.

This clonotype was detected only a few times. The CDR3 sequence is CASREARQGQEAFF. The CDR3 DNA follows: TGCGCCAGCAGGGAAGCTCGGCAGGGCCAAGAGGCTTTCTTT. The V call is TRBV10-2, the J call TRBJ1-1; the D gene is possibly TRBD1 (5 bases). There are 14 residues in the CDR3. CDR1 WSHSY and CDR2 SAAADI come from the germline V gene. Trimming took off 6 bases at V and 11 bases at J, with 22 bases between the two ends.

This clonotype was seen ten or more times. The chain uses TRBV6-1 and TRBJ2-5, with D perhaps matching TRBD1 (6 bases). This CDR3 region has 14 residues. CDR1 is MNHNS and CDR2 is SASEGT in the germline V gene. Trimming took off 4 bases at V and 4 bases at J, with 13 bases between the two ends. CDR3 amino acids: CASSAQGLGETQYF. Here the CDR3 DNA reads TGTGCCAGCAGTGCACAGGGTCTGGGAGAGACCCAGTACTTC.